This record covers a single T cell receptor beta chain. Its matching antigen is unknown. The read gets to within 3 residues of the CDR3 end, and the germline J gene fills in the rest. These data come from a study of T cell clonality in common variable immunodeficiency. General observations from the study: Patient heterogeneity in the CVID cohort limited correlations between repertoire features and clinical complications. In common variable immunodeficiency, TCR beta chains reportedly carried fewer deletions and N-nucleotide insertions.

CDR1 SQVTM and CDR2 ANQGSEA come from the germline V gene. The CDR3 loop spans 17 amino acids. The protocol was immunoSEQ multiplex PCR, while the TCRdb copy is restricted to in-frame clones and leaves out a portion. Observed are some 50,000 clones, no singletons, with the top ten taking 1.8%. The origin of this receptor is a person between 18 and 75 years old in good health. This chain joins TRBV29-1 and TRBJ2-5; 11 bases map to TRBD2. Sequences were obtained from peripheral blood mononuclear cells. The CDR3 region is CSVEGGIAGGPTDTQYF. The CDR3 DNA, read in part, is TGCAGCGTTGAAGGGGGAATAGCGGGGGGGCCGACAGATACC.